This is a list of T cell receptor beta chains from one sample in a study of blood T cell repertoires in COVID-19. Here immunoSEQ multiplex PCR was the method, and the copy in TCRdb shows in-frame clones only, minus some. The sample lists about 160,000 clones, around four fifths occurring once. Sequencing input: peripheral blood. These receptors were obtained from a man aged 65 to 85 with acute or convalescent COVID-19. Each CDR3 is given with its conserved first and last residue. The D gene is left open where the match is weak. Expanded clones are given a class, and other clones once, few, many or no size at all.

j_gene: TRBJ2-3
v_gene: TRBV29-1
d_gene: -
abundance: -
CDR3aa: CSVETLGTDTQYF
CDR3nt: TGCAGCGTTGAAACCCTAGGCACAGATACGCAGTATTTT

j_gene: TRBJ2-5
v_gene: TRBV11-2
d_gene: TRBD2
abundance: -
CDR3aa: CASSLVLAGGQETQYF
CDR3nt: TGTGCCAGCAGCCTCGTCCTAGCGGGGGGCCAAGAGACCCAGTACTTC

j_gene: TRBJ2-3
v_gene: TRBV4-2
d_gene: TRBD2
abundance: once
CDR3aa: CASSQDKRGGDTQYF
CDR3nt: TGTGCCAGCAGCCAAGATAAGCGGGGGGGAGATACGCAGTATTTT

j_gene: TRBJ2-6
v_gene: TRBV5-4
d_gene: TRBD1
abundance: few
CDR3aa: CASSPYRGASGANVLTF
CDR3nt: TGTGCCAGCAGCCCGTACAGGGGAGCTTCTGGGGCCAACGTCCTGACTTTC

j_gene: TRBJ2-5
v_gene: TRBV29-1
d_gene: TRBD2
abundance: -
CDR3aa: CSGGRASQETQYF
CDR3nt: TGCAGCGGGGGGAGGGCCTCGCAAGAGACCCAGTACTTC

j_gene: TRBJ1-6
v_gene: TRBV28
d_gene: TRBD1
abundance: -
CDR3aa: CASTLTGVNSPLHF
CDR3nt: TGTGCCAGCACCCTGACAGGGGTTAATTCACCCCTCCACTTT

j_gene: TRBJ2-5
v_gene: TRBV29-1
d_gene: TRBD1
abundance: -
CDR3aa: CSVDPGQGDQETQYF
CDR3nt: TGCAGCGTGGATCCGGGACAGGGGGACCAAGAGACCCAGTACTTC

j_gene: TRBJ1-3
v_gene: TRBV19
d_gene: -
abundance: -
CDR3aa: CASSRSVGNTIYF
CDR3nt: TGTGCCAGTAGTAGGTCAGTCGGAAACACCATATATTTT

j_gene: TRBJ1-6
v_gene: TRBV2
d_gene: -
abundance: -
CDR3aa: CASRRDFYNSPLHF
CDR3nt: TGTGCCAGCAGACGGGATTTCTATAATTCACCCCTCCACTTT

j_gene: TRBJ1-2
v_gene: TRBV7-2
d_gene: -
abundance: -
CDR3aa: CASSLRMGGINYGYTF
CDR3nt: TGTGCCAGCAGCTTAAGGATGGGAGGGATAAACTATGGCTACACCTTC

j_gene: TRBJ2-3
v_gene: TRBV18
d_gene: TRBD1
abundance: once
CDR3aa: CASSPGQGARDTQYF
CDR3nt: TGTGCCAGCTCACCAGGACAGGGAGCAAGAGATACGCAGTATTTT

j_gene: TRBJ1-4
v_gene: TRBV5-4
d_gene: TRBD1
abundance: few
CDR3aa: CASSRQGAVEKLFF
CDR3nt: TGTGCCAGCAGCAGACAGGGGGCAGTGGAAAAACTGTTTTTT

j_gene: TRBJ1-5
v_gene: TRBV18
d_gene: -
abundance: -
CDR3aa: CASSPDVDTFAPQHF
CDR3nt: TGTGCCAGCTCACCAGATGTGGACACATTCGCGCCCCAGCATTTT

j_gene: TRBJ1-2
v_gene: TRBV6-5
d_gene: -
abundance: few
CDR3aa: CASLKGAGASGYTF
CDR3nt: TGTGCCAGCTTAAAAGGGGCAGGGGCGTCCGGCTACACCTTC

j_gene: TRBJ2-7
v_gene: TRBV9
d_gene: -
abundance: -
CDR3aa: CASSVGRGERYEQYF
CDR3nt: TGTGCCAGCAGCGTAGGTAGGGGCGAGCGTTACGAGCAGTACTTC

j_gene: TRBJ1-2
v_gene: TRBV19
d_gene: -
abundance: few
CDR3aa: CASSIYSPSSYGYTF
CDR3nt: TGTGCCAGTAGTATATACAGCCCGTCCTCCTATGGCTACACCTTC

j_gene: TRBJ1-2
v_gene: TRBV6-5
d_gene: -
abundance: -
CDR3aa: CATAPPQGRGYTF
CDR3nt: TGTGCCACCGCCCCCCCACAGGGTCGGGGCTACACCTTC

j_gene: TRBJ1-4
v_gene: TRBV4-1
d_gene: -
abundance: -
CDR3aa: CASSPTDPGRREKLFF
CDR3nt: TGCGCCAGCAGCCCGACGGACCCCGGGAGGCGTGAAAAACTGTTTTTT

j_gene: TRBJ2-4
v_gene: TRBV9
d_gene: -
abundance: once
CDR3aa: CASSVDHRSDIQYF
CDR3nt: TGTGCCAGCAGCGTAGACCATAGGAGTGACATTCAGTACTTC

j_gene: TRBJ2-7
v_gene: TRBV28
d_gene: -
abundance: -
CDR3aa: CASSYRTGALTSGYEQYF
CDR3nt: TGTGCCAGCAGTTACAGGACAGGGGCCCTGACTAGCGGCTACGAGCAGTACTTC

j_gene: TRBJ2-5
v_gene: TRBV27
d_gene: TRBD2
abundance: -
CDR3aa: CATSAGRALGTQYF
CDR3nt: TGTGCCACCTCCGCCGGGAGGGCCCTCGGGACCCAGTACTTC

j_gene: TRBJ1-1
v_gene: TRBV7-9
d_gene: -
abundance: -
CDR3aa: CASSLAGVTEAFF
CDR3nt: TGTGCCAGCAGCCTTGCCGGGGTCACTGAAGCTTTCTTT

j_gene: TRBJ1-6
v_gene: TRBV5-1
d_gene: -
abundance: -
CDR3aa: CASSLVEGNSPLHF
CDR3nt: TGCGCCAGCAGCTTGGTGGAGGGAAATTCACCCCTCCACTTT

j_gene: TRBJ1-4
v_gene: TRBV5-1
d_gene: -
abundance: -
CDR3aa: CASSRGVPTNEKLFF
CDR3nt: TGCGCCAGCAGCCGGGGGGTCCCAACTAATGAAAAACTGTTTTTT

j_gene: TRBJ2-7
v_gene: TRBV7-9
d_gene: -
abundance: -
CDR3aa: CASSLLQGISYEQYF
CDR3nt: TGTGCCAGCAGCTTACTCCAGGGGATATCCTACGAGCAGTACTTC

j_gene: TRBJ1-5
v_gene: TRBV24-1
d_gene: -
abundance: -
CDR3aa: CATSDTLHPGNQPQHF
CDR3nt: TGTGCCACCAGTGATACCTTACACCCCGGCAATCAGCCCCAGCATTTT

j_gene: TRBJ1-2
v_gene: TRBV7-3
d_gene: -
abundance: -
CDR3aa: CASSQQAGNDYGYTF
CDR3nt: TGTGCCAGCAGCCAGCAGGCAGGGAACGACTATGGCTACACCTTC

j_gene: TRBJ1-1
v_gene: TRBV7-9
d_gene: TRBD1
abundance: -
CDR3aa: CASSQTGQMNTEAFF
CDR3nt: TGTGCCAGCAGCCAAACGGGACAGATGAACACTGAAGCTTTCTTT

j_gene: TRBJ1-1
v_gene: TRBV28
d_gene: -
abundance: -
CDR3aa: CASFSMGGGLNTEAFF
CDR3nt: TGTGCCAGCTTCTCGATGGGAGGGGGGTTGAACACTGAAGCTTTCTTT

j_gene: TRBJ1-1
v_gene: TRBV19
d_gene: -
abundance: once
CDR3aa: CASSIILRQSNTEAFF
CDR3nt: TGTGCCAGTAGTATTATCTTGAGGCAGTCGAACACTGAAGCTTTCTTT

j_gene: TRBJ2-5
v_gene: TRBV11-1
d_gene: TRBD2
abundance: -
CDR3aa: CASSLEGAGEETQYF
CDR3nt: TGTGCCAGCAGCTTAGAGGGAGCGGGAGAAGAGACCCAGTACTTC

j_gene: TRBJ1-4
v_gene: TRBV5-1
d_gene: -
abundance: -
CDR3aa: CASRTQATNEKLFF
CDR3nt: TGCGCCAGCAGGACCCAGGCAACTAATGAAAAACTGTTTTTT

j_gene: TRBJ2-3
v_gene: TRBV5-1
d_gene: TRBD2
abundance: -
CDR3aa: CASSYSGGAQNTQYF
CDR3nt: TGCGCCAGCAGCTATAGCGGGGGGGCACAGAATACGCAGTATTTT

j_gene: TRBJ2-1
v_gene: TRBV29-1
d_gene: TRBD2
abundance: -
CDR3aa: CSVDSPAGGYEQFF
CDR3nt: TGCAGCGTTGATAGCCCCGCGGGGGGCTATGAGCAGTTCTTC

j_gene: TRBJ2-3
v_gene: TRBV3-1/TRBV3-2
d_gene: -
abundance: few
CDR3aa: CASSRSPSTDTQYF
CDR3nt: TGTGCCAGCAGCCGGAGTCCTAGCACAGATACGCAGTATTTT

j_gene: TRBJ1-2
v_gene: TRBV2
d_gene: -
abundance: -
CDR3aa: CASTRTVYGYTF
CDR3nt: TGTGCCAGCACGAGGACAGTCTATGGCTACACCTTC

j_gene: TRBJ1-3
v_gene: TRBV4-1
d_gene: -
abundance: -
CDR3aa: CASSEHGMSGNTIYF
CDR3nt: TGCGCCAGCAGCGAACACGGGATGTCTGGAAACACCATATATTTT

j_gene: TRBJ1-5
v_gene: TRBV12-3/TRBV12-4
d_gene: -
abundance: -
CDR3aa: CASTPQGNQPQHF
CDR3nt: TGTGCCAGCACCCCCCAGGGTAATCAGCCCCAGCATTTT

j_gene: TRBJ1-1
v_gene: TRBV2
d_gene: -
abundance: -
CDR3aa: CASNKDWAEAFF
CDR3nt: TGTGCCAGCAATAAGGACTGGGCTGAAGCTTTCTTT

j_gene: TRBJ2-2
v_gene: TRBV11-2
d_gene: -
abundance: once
CDR3aa: CASRKPGVPTGELFF
CDR3nt: TGTGCCAGCAGAAAACCAGGGGTGCCCACCGGGGAGCTGTTTTTT

j_gene: TRBJ2-5
v_gene: TRBV7-6
d_gene: -
abundance: -
CDR3aa: CASTKKSIGRGLQETQYF
CDR3nt: TGTGCCAGCACCAAAAAATCTATCGGGCGGGGGCTTCAAGAGACCCAGTACTTC

j_gene: TRBJ2-1
v_gene: TRBV6-6
d_gene: -
abundance: -
CDR3aa: CASRVTGWPGGNEQFF
CDR3nt: TGTGCCAGCAGGGTGACAGGGTGGCCGGGGGGGAATGAGCAGTTCTTC

j_gene: TRBJ1-2
v_gene: TRBV3-1/TRBV3-2
d_gene: TRBD1
abundance: -
CDR3aa: CASSQGAGGNGYTF
CDR3nt: TGTGCCAGCAGCCAAGGGGCAGGGGGAAATGGCTACACCTTC

j_gene: TRBJ1-5
v_gene: TRBV19
d_gene: -
abundance: once
CDR3aa: CASNFLRDNKNQPQHF
CDR3nt: TGTGCCAGCAACTTCCTCCGGGACAATAAGAATCAGCCCCAGCATTTT

j_gene: TRBJ1-2
v_gene: TRBV12-3/TRBV12-4
d_gene: -
abundance: -
CDR3aa: CASTILRTGYTF
CDR3nt: TGTGCCAGCACCATATTGAGAACGGGCTACACCTTC

j_gene: TRBJ1-3
v_gene: TRBV3-1/TRBV3-2
d_gene: -
abundance: -
CDR3aa: CASRALSGNTIYF
CDR3nt: TGTGCCAGCCGAGCCTTATCTGGAAACACCATATATTTT

j_gene: TRBJ1-5
v_gene: TRBV10-3
d_gene: -
abundance: once
CDR3aa: CAISESLNQPQHF
CDR3nt: TGTGCCATCAGTGAGTCCCTTAATCAGCCCCAGCATTTT

j_gene: TRBJ1-1
v_gene: TRBV12-3/TRBV12-4
d_gene: -
abundance: -
CDR3aa: CASSFASVQAFF
CDR3nt: TGTGCCAGCAGTTTTGCTTCGGTACAAGCTTTCTTT

j_gene: TRBJ1-2
v_gene: TRBV6-5
d_gene: -
abundance: -
CDR3aa: CASTQGGTTYGYTF
CDR3nt: TGTGCCAGCACCCAAGGCGGCACCACCTATGGCTACACCTTC

j_gene: TRBJ1-2
v_gene: TRBV7-3
d_gene: -
abundance: -
CDR3aa: CASSQVGLGTYRTGPGYTF
CDR3nt: TGTGCCAGCAGCCAAGTGGGGTTAGGCACGTACCGCACAGGGCCCGGCTACACCTTC

j_gene: TRBJ2-4
v_gene: TRBV7-9
d_gene: -
abundance: -
CDR3aa: CASSLARRGLDIQYF
CDR3nt: TGTGCCAGCAGCTTAGCTCGGAGGGGCTTGGACATTCAGTACTTC

j_gene: TRBJ2-5
v_gene: TRBV7-3
d_gene: TRBD2
abundance: -
CDR3aa: CASSPRHSGIHQETQYF
CDR3nt: TGTGCCAGCAGCCCGAGACATAGCGGGATACATCAAGAGACCCAGTACTTC

j_gene: TRBJ2-1
v_gene: TRBV28
d_gene: -
abundance: few
CDR3aa: CASSFGGLVNEQFF
CDR3nt: TGTGCCAGCAGTTTCGGGGGTTTGGTCAATGAGCAGTTCTTC

j_gene: TRBJ2-1
v_gene: TRBV7-6
d_gene: TRBD2
abundance: -
CDR3aa: CASSLELGGNEQFF
CDR3nt: TGTGCCAGCAGCTTAGAGCTGGGGGGGAATGAGCAGTTCTTC

j_gene: TRBJ1-4
v_gene: TRBV5-5
d_gene: TRBD1
abundance: once
CDR3aa: CASSLGQGSEKLFF
CDR3nt: TGTGCCAGCAGCTTGGGACAGGGATCTGAAAAACTGTTTTTT